This T cell receptor beta chain comes out of a study of T-cell reconstitution after alpha-beta-depleted transplantation in children. TCRbeta library construction was performed incorporating unique molecular identifiers. TCRdb re-called the PCR reads with MiXCR, one entry per CDR3 protein. The sample contains about 490,000 distinct CDR3 sequences, approximately 10% of which appear only once. The germline gives CDR1 MNHEY, CDR2 SMNVEV (reference sequence). The CDR3 is 15 residues long. The V end was cut by 5 bases, the J end by 4 bases, with 17 bases between. General study findings and limits: There were some patients whose high TCRbeta diversity at day 60 came from surviving recipient T cells and thymic progenitors. Expanded graft clones numbering several hundred reportedly gave rise to alpha-beta T cells about two months after transplant.

This clonotype appeared a few times. Its antigen is unknown. The TCR originated in a child aged 2-15 years with inherited bone marrow failure, due to receive a stem cell transplant. V is TRBV27 and J is TRBJ1-2; no definite D call. The material sequenced was PBMCs, taken before TCRalphabeta/CD19-depleted stem cell transplant. CDR3 sequence reads: CASSPVLSYFYGYTF. The CDR3, as DNA: TGTGCCAGCAGTCCCGTTTTGTCTTACTTCTATGGCTACACCTTC.